One sample yielded the 18 T cell receptor beta chains listed below, sequenced in a study of control samples from healthy donors and cancer patients. Assay used: immunoSEQ multiplex PCR; TCRdb lists only in-frame clones, some missing. The sample records roughly 100,000 clones, more than 90% being singletons. Sequences were obtained from blood. The receptors come from a human donor in good health. The donor label of this sample is uncertain.

The chain joins TRBV9 to TRBJ2-3; D is undetermined. The germline V and J ends were trimmed by 3 bases and 6 bases, with 14 bases remaining between them. CDR1 and CDR2 (germline): SGDLS, YYNGEE. This CDR3 has 14 amino acids. DNA for the CDR3: TGTGCCAGCAGCGCCAACCCCAGACCCGATACGCAGTATTTT. Translating gives CASSANPRPDTQYF.

This chain links TRBV7-2 with TRBJ1-1; D remains ambiguous. The CDR3 runs to 13 residues. The V end lost 1 base, the J end lost 5 bases, and 8 bases lay between the germline ends. Germline values: CDR1 SGHTA, CDR2 FQGNSA. CDR3 DNA: TGTGCCAGCAGCTTAGGTACAAAGACTGAAGCTTTCTTT. Its translation is CASSLGTKTEAFF.

The chain joins TRBV6-5 to TRBJ1-6; D not certain. CDR3 length: 13 residues. Germline assignment: CDR1 MNHEY and CDR2 SVGAGI. Between the trimmed V and J ends, which lost 7 bases and 7 bases, there was a span of 11 bases. This CDR3 reads CASTGYRNSPLHF. The DNA for the CDR3 is TGTGCCAGCACAGGATACCGGAATTCACCCCTCCACTTT.

This clone occurred once. V gene TRBV6-4 combines with J gene TRBJ1-5; D gene unclear. Germline V CDR1 and CDR2: MRHNA, SNTAGT. The CDR3 has 10 amino acids. Trimming left V 8 bases short and J 6 bases short, with 5 bases between. CDR3 protein: CASSGQPQHF. In DNA form, the CDR3 reads TGTGCCAGCTCCGGTCAGCCCCAGCATTTT.

This clone came up once. The rearrangement links TRBV19 to TRBJ1-2; the D is unclear. Germline V gene sequence: CDR1 LNHDA, CDR2 SQIVND (reference sequence). The CDR3 is 11 residues long. Trimming shortened V by 0 bases and J by 9 bases, and 5 bases separated the two germline ends. The CDR3 nucleotides read TGTGCCAGTAGTATAGAACAGCGCTACACCTTC. It is translated as CASSIEQRYTF. Based on the CDR3 plus reference TRBV19 and TRBJ1-2, the full variable domain is DGGITQSPKYLFRKEGQNVTLSCEQNLNHDAMYWYRQDPGQGLRLIYYSQIVNDFQKGDIAEGYSVSREKKESFPLTVTSAQKNPTAFYLCASSIEQRYTFGSGTRLTVV.

This clone showed up just a few times. The genes are TRBV21-1 and TRBJ2-3; the listed D gene, TRBD2, was not tested against the DNA. TRBV21-1 is an annotated pseudogene. The CDR3 extends over 15 amino acids. Here the CDR3 DNA reads TGTGCCAGCAGCAACCGACTAGCGGGGACAGATACGCAGTATTTT. It codes for CASSNRLAGTDTQYF.

This chain joins TRBV7-2 and TRBJ2-2; D perhaps matches TRBD2 (6 bases). The CDR3 is 15 amino acids. V lost 1 base, J lost 5 bases, and 11 bases lay in between. Germline V CDR1 and CDR2: SGHTA, FQGNSA. CDR3 coding DNA: TGTGCCAGCAGCTTAGGCGGGGTAGGGACCGGGGAGCTGTTTTTT. Translated: CASSLGGVGTGELFF. Complete variable domain (other parts from reference TRBV7-2 and TRBJ2-2): GAGVSQSPSNKVTEKGKDVELRCDPISGHTALYWYRQSLGQGLEFLIYFQGNSAPDKSGLPSDRFSAERTGGSVSTLTIQRTQQEDSAVYLCASSLGGVGTGELFFGEGSRLTVL.

This clone has a single count. The chain carries TRBV6-5 and TRBJ1-1, with TRBD1 identical over 8 bases. The junction had 9 bases not matched to a gene; V was cut back by 11 bases and J by 4 bases. Germline CDR1 reads MNHEY; CDR2 reads SVGAGI. This CDR3 region has 13 residues. As DNA, the CDR3 is TGTGCCTGCGACAGGGGTGCGGGCACTGAAGCTTTCTTT. Protein: CACDRGAGTEAFF.

The J gene is TRBJ2-2, the V gene TRBV7-8; TRBD1 agrees at 7 bases. The trim removed 1 base at V and 1 base at J, leaving 3 bases unmatched. From germline, CDR1 is SGHVS and CDR2 FQNEAQ. The CDR3 is 16 residues long. CDR3 DNA sequence: TGTGCCAGCAGCTTAGTGGGACAGCTGAACACCGGGGAGCTGTTTTTT. Its protein product is CASSLVGQLNTGELFF.

The rearrangement joins TRBV7-9 to TRBJ1-3; weak D call: TRBD1 (6 bases). Trimming took 1 base from V and 0 from J, leaving 13 bases between them. The germline V gene has CDR1 SEHNR and CDR2 FQNEAQ (reference sequence). CDR3 size: 17 residues. The CDR3: CASSLGDTVLSGNTIYF. The CDR3 DNA sequence: TGTGCCAGCAGCTTAGGGGACACCGTTCTCTCTGGAAACACCATATATTTT.

The chain employs TRBV7-6 and TRBJ2-7; TRBD1 matches 10 bases. Germline V gives CDR1 SGHVS, CDR2 FNYEAQ. Trimming took 4 bases from V and 4 from J; bases not matched to a gene: 7. The CDR3 has 15 residues. CDR3 sequence: CASSSPGTGDYEQYF. CDR3 nucleotide sequence: TGTGCCAGCAGCTCTCCCGGGACAGGGGATTACGAGCAGTACTTC. The whole variable domain, filled in from reference TRBV7-6 and TRBJ2-7, reads GAGVSQSPRYKVTKRGQDVALRCDPISGHVSLYWYRQALGQGPEFLTYFNYEAQQDKSGLPNDRFSAERPEGSISTLTIQRTEQRDSAMYRCASSSPGTGDYEQYFGPGTRLTVT.

The rearrangement joins TRBV7-2 to TRBJ1-2; no firm D call. The V gene lost 1 base and the J gene lost 5 bases, with 8 bases spanning the gap. CDR3 length: 13 amino acids. CDR1 SGHTA and CDR2 FQGNSA come from the germline V gene. The CDR3 here is CASSLDGRYGYTF. The CDR3 nucleotides are TGTGCCAGCAGCTTAGACGGAAGATATGGCTACACCTTC.

The chain is built from TRBV12-3 or TRBV12-4 and TRBJ2-5; no definite D call. The V and J ends lost 3 bases and 3 bases respectively, with 8 bases between them. There are 13 residues in the CDR3. The CDR3 coding sequence is TGTGCCAGCAGTTTTACAGTAGAAGAGACCCAGTACTTC. It specifies CASSFTVEETQYF.

In its sample, this clone was seen once. The CDR3 DNA follows: TGTGCCAGCAGTTATTCAGCGGGGTCCACAGATACGCAGTATTTT. It yields the protein CASSYSAGSTDTQYF. The rearrangement uses TRBV6-6 and TRBJ2-3, with 7 nucleotides matching TRBD2. The CDR3 totals 15 residues. V shed 3 bases and J 2 bases; nucleotides not matched to a gene: 5. Germline CDR1 MNHNY, CDR2 SVGAGI (reference sequence).

The rearrangement uses TRBV14 and TRBJ2-7; D unresolved. V dropped 2 bases and J dropped 3 bases, with 2 bases sitting between them. The CDR3 contains 11 residues. CDR1 is SGHDN and CDR2 is FVKESK in the germline V gene. CDR3 DNA: TGTGCCAGCAGCCAATTCTACGAGCAGTACTTC. It is translated as CASSQFYEQYF.

This chain uses TRBV4-2 with TRBJ2-1; D is unresolved. Germline CDR1 and CDR2: LGHNA and YNFKEQ. The CDR3 runs 12 residues. V was pared by 0 bases and J by 5 bases, with 2 bases between. The CDR3 region is CASSQEHNEQFF. The DNA of the CDR3 is TGTGCCAGCAGCCAAGAGCACAATGAGCAGTTCTTC.

This clone has a single count. The chain links TRBV19 to TRBJ1-1; D is ambiguous. Trimming removed 0 bases at V and 7 bases at J, with 9 bases between. There are 13 residues in the CDR3. Germline values: CDR1 LNHDA, CDR2 SQIVND (reference sequence). The CDR3 DNA sequence: TGTGCCAGTAGTATAGAGAGACGGATTGAAGCTTTCTTT. Protein sequence: CASSIERRIEAFF.

This chain joins TRBV7-2 and TRBJ2-4; D is undetermined. The CDR3 loop spans 15 amino acids. Germline values: CDR1 SGHTA, CDR2 FQGNSA. V lost 5 bases to trimming and J lost 0 bases, with 11 bases between them. CDR3 bases: TGTGCCAGCAGCCTTGACGGTGGAGCCAAAAACATTCAGTACTTC. Encoded protein: CASSLDGGAKNIQYF.